Listed below are T cell receptor beta chains from one sample, sequenced in a study of blood T cell repertoires in COVID-19. Produced via immunoSEQ multiplex PCR; TCRdb's table is partial and in-frame only. The sample comprises under 550,000 clones, 85% to 90% of which are singletons, and 0.7% to 1% rests with the top ten. Specimen: peripheral blood. The receptor set was obtained from a man aged 18 to 29 with COVID-19, enrolled during active disease. Both conserved end residues are part of each CDR3. A D gene is named only where the DNA matches it firmly. For some rows the clone size is stated as once, few or many, or as a class when expanded; others skip it.

D gene: TRBD1; V gene: TRBV5-1; clone size: once; J gene: TRBJ2-1; CDR3 protein: CASSPQGAGNEQFF; CDR3 DNA: TGCGCCAGCAGCCCTCAGGGGGCAGGAAATGAGCAGTTCTTC
D gene: .; V gene: TRBV6-5; clone size: .; J gene: TRBJ1-1; CDR3 protein: CASRAANTEAFF; CDR3 DNA: TGTGCCAGCAGGGCCGCGAACACTGAAGCTTTCTTT
D gene: .; V gene: TRBV7-9; clone size: .; J gene: TRBJ1-1; CDR3 protein: CASSSQGGDTEAFF; CDR3 DNA: TGTGCCAGCAGCTCACAGGGAGGGGACACTGAAGCTTTCTTT
D gene: TRBD1; V gene: TRBV11-3; clone size: .; J gene: TRBJ2-5; CDR3 protein: CASTPPPFGQGEETQYF; CDR3 DNA: TGTGCCAGCACCCCACCCCCCTTCGGACAGGGTGAAGAGACCCAGTACTTC
D gene: .; V gene: TRBV27; clone size: .; J gene: TRBJ2-1; CDR3 protein: CASSSVGLNPNEQFF; CDR3 DNA: TGTGCCAGCAGTTCAGTCGGACTAAACCCCAATGAGCAGTTCTTC
D gene: .; V gene: TRBV7-9; clone size: .; J gene: TRBJ2-2; CDR3 protein: CASSLITGWHTGELFF; CDR3 DNA: TGTGCCAGCAGCTTAATTACAGGGTGGCACACCGGGGAGCTGTTTTTT
D gene: .; V gene: TRBV7-6; clone size: .; J gene: TRBJ1-3; CDR3 protein: CASSQLTASSGNTIYF; CDR3 DNA: TGTGCCAGCAGCCAATTGACAGCAAGCTCTGGAAACACCATATATTTT
D gene: TRBD2; V gene: TRBV7-9; clone size: .; J gene: TRBJ2-1; CDR3 protein: CASSLVGTLRGDYNEQFF; CDR3 DNA: TGTGCCAGCAGCCTGGTTGGGACCCTTCGGGGGGACTACAATGAGCAGTTCTTC
D gene: .; V gene: TRBV9; clone size: once; J gene: TRBJ1-1; CDR3 protein: CASSVAGGGTEAFF; CDR3 DNA: TGTGCCAGCAGCGTAGCGGGGGGGGGCACTGAAGCTTTCTTT
D gene: TRBD1; V gene: TRBV5-8; clone size: once; J gene: TRBJ2-3; CDR3 protein: CASSLRGDSYTDTQYF; CDR3 DNA: TGTGCCAGCAGCTTACGTGGGGACAGTTACACAGATACGCAGTATTTT
D gene: .; V gene: TRBV4-1; clone size: .; J gene: TRBJ2-1; CDR3 protein: CASSQDDRVFYNEQFF; CDR3 DNA: TGCGCCAGCAGCCAAGACGACCGGGTCTTCTACAATGAGCAGTTCTTC
D gene: TRBD2; V gene: TRBV5-1; clone size: .; J gene: TRBJ2-2; CDR3 protein: CASSSSGGYGELFF; CDR3 DNA: TGCGCCAGCAGCTCGAGCGGGGGATACGGGGAGCTGTTTTTT
D gene: TRBD1; V gene: TRBV18; clone size: .; J gene: TRBJ2-2; CDR3 protein: CASSPQGDTGELFF; CDR3 DNA: TGTGCCAGCTCTCCACAGGGGGACACCGGGGAGCTGTTTTTT
D gene: .; V gene: TRBV9; clone size: .; J gene: TRBJ2-7; CDR3 protein: CASSVDAGTSYEQYF; CDR3 DNA: TGTGCCAGCAGCGTAGATGCGGGTACCTCCTACGAGCAGTACTTC
D gene: .; V gene: TRBV4-1; clone size: .; J gene: TRBJ1-2; CDR3 protein: CASSQVGVDYGYTF; CDR3 DNA: TGCGCCAGCAGCCAAGTAGGGGTCGACTATGGCTACACCTTC
D gene: TRBD1; V gene: TRBV5-8; clone size: .; J gene: TRBJ2-3; CDR3 protein: CASSVGTGGRDTQYF; CDR3 DNA: TGTGCCAGCAGCGTCGGGACAGGGGGGCGAGATACGCAGTATTTT
D gene: .; V gene: TRBV4-1; clone size: .; J gene: TRBJ2-2; CDR3 protein: CASSRKASRGAGTGELFF; CDR3 DNA: TGCGCCAGCAGCCGAAAGGCCTCCAGGGGGGCAGGCACCGGGGAGCTGTTTTTT